This TCR beta chain was sequenced for a study of T cells in Graves' hyperthyroidism and ophthalmopathy. Amplification yielded TCR beta CDR3 regions, with RNA transcripts as the source. First-round RT-PCR targeting the TCR CDR3 was performed with the HTBI primer set. TCRdb reprocessed the multiplex PCR reads with MiXCR, giving one entry per CDR3 protein. Of around 350,000 distinct CDR3 sequences detected, about 15% appear once; the ten largest clones hold around 20%. The CDR3 consists of 16 residues. The V gene's germline CDR1 is SEHNR and CDR2 FQNEAQ (reference sequence). V was shortened by 1 base and J by 3 bases, with 14 bases between the two germline ends.

The receptor's source is a woman between 25 and 40 years old with Graves' ophthalmopathy. This chain links TRBV7-9 with TRBJ2-3, with a possible D match to TRBD1 (6 bases). The sample was blood. Here the CDR3 reads CASSLEPRGQTDTQYF. The CDR3, as DNA: TGTGCCAGCAGCTTAGAACCCCGGGGACAAACAGATACGCAGTATTTT.